One T cell receptor (beta chain) is described in this entry. Its antigen is not identified. Method: immunoSEQ multiplex PCR; TCRdb's copy keeps in-frame clones and lacks some. The table has about 67,000 clones, around 82% seen once. Time point of the sample: week 23, last vaccination. With topical imiquimod, each dose of the vaccine consisted of 300 ug of mutant IDH1 20-mer peptide. This entry belongs to a study of a mutant IDH1 vaccine in newly diagnosed glioma. Overall study context: The treated population exhibited a male proportion of about 60%, a female proportion of roughly 40%, and a mean age of 40.4 years. Study-wide findings and caveats: Among all patients, vaccine-induced immune responses occurred in about 93%.

Trimming cost V 6 bases and J 4 bases, with 15 bases left between them. There are 14 residues in the CDR3. CDR1 and CDR2 (germline): MNHEY, SMNVEV (reference sequence). This TCR was recovered from a man aged 18 to 29 with glioma. The starting material was PBMCs, obtained from a glioma patient whose treatment included an IDH1 peptide vaccine. The V gene is TRBV27, the J gene TRBJ1-1, with TRBD1 as a possible D gene (6 bases). The CDR3 DNA sequence: TGTGCCAGCAGCAAAGGGTGGGGGCCCACTGAAGCTTTCTTT. It is translated as CASSKGWGPTEAFF.